These T cell receptor beta chains were read from a single sample in a study of T cells in localized non-small cell lung cancer. Sequencing was performed with immunoSEQ multiplex PCR; in TCRdb, only in-frame clones are kept and a portion is missing. The table shows about 21,000 clones, with 84% occurring only once. The material sequenced was peripheral blood, taken before any cancer treatment. Receptors originate from a man aged 40 to 75 with stage I lung adenocarcinoma. The CDR3 runs from the conserved cysteine through the conserved F or W. The D gene is left open where the match is weak. Some rows have no size entry. The others give once, few or many, or a class for an expanded clone.

>TRBV28|TRBJ1-2|NA|NA
TGTGCCAGCAGTTCCTTGGAGGGCTACACCTTC
CASSSLEGYTF
>TRBV5-4|TRBJ2-1|NA|TRBD2
TGTGCCAGCAGCTTCTTAGCGGGACTCTACAATGAGCAGTTCTTC
CASSFLAGLYNEQFF
>TRBV5-1|TRBJ2-1|NA|NA
TGCGCCAGCAGCTTAGATATTCTTAGCAATGAGCAGTTCTTC
CASSLDILSNEQFF
>TRBV11-3|TRBJ2-2|NA|TRBD1
TGTGCCAGCAGTCCAGGACAGGGGTCAAAGCTGTTTTTT
CASSPGQGSKLFF
>TRBV5-6|TRBJ2-5|NA|TRBD2
TGTGCCAGCAGCTTGAAAGCGGGGGGTGAGAAAGAGACCCAGTACTTC
CASSLKAGGEKETQYF
>TRBV30|TRBJ1-2|NA|NA
TGTGCCTGGAGTGTAGGACAGTATGGCTACACCTTC
CAWSVGQYGYTF
>TRBV10-3|TRBJ2-7|NA|TRBD1
TGTGCCATCAGTGAGGGACTGGACAGGGGGCTGTACGAGCAGTACTTC
CAISEGLDRGLYEQYF
>TRBV7-2|TRBJ2-3|NA|TRBD2
TGTGCCAGCAGCACGACTAGCGGGAGCACAGATACGCAGTATTTT
CASSTTSGSTDTQYF
>TRBV5-1|TRBJ2-1|NA|NA
TGCGCCAGCAGCTTGAGAAAAAGACAGGACGCCTCCAATGAGCAGTTCTTC
CASSLRKRQDASNEQFF
>TRBV7-9|TRBJ2-1|NA|TRBD2
TGTGCCAGCAGCTGGAGCGGGAGTAAAGGTGAGCAGTTCTTC
CASSWSGSKGEQFF
>TRBV6-5|TRBJ2-1|NA|NA
TGTGCCAGCAGTTTATGGGGGAATGATTACAATGAGCAGTTCTTC
CASSLWGNDYNEQFF
>TRBV5-3|TRBJ2-3|NA|TRBD2
TGTGCCAGAAGCTCGATCCAGGGGGCCCTTTACGGACTAGCGGGACCCCTGGCAGATACGCAGTATTTT
CARSSIQGALYGLAGPLADTQYF
>TRBV2|TRBJ1-2|NA|NA
TGTGCCAGCTGGCGGGGGCGCCGGACCGGCTACACCTTC
CASWRGRRTGYTF
>TRBV4-2|TRBJ2-3|NA|NA
TGTGCCAGCAGCCAAGAGCTCGCCCGAGATACGCAGTATTTT
CASSQELARDTQYF
>TRBV7-9|TRBJ2-7|NA|NA
TGTGCCAGCAGCCCTGAAAGGGGGATCTACGAGCAGTACTTC
CASSPERGIYEQYF
>TRBV6-6|TRBJ2-5|NA|NA
TGTGCCAGCACCCTGAACAGGGAAGAGACCCAGTACTTC
CASTLNREETQYF
>TRBV28|TRBJ2-7|NA|NA
TGTGCCAGCAGTCTCACCTACAGCTACGAGCAGTACTTC
CASSLTYSYEQYF
>TRBV7-8|TRBJ1-6|NA|NA
TGTGCCAGCAGTCGAGACCAGGGTTCACCCCTCCACTTT
CASSRDQGSPLHF
>TRBV6-5|TRBJ2-7|once|NA
TGTGCCAGCAGAGAGACAGGCGCCTACGAGCAGTACTTC
CASRETGAYEQYF
>TRBV15|TRBJ1-1|NA|NA
TGTGCCACCAGCAGAGAGGGGCCCGGGGGTTACACTGAAGCTTTCTTT
CATSREGPGGYTEAFF
>TRBV5-1|TRBJ2-7|few|TRBD2
TGCGCCAGCAGCTTGTTAGGACTAGCGGTACCCTACGAGCAGTACTTC
CASSLLGLAVPYEQYF
>TRBV9|TRBJ2-1|few|NA
TGTGCCAGCAGCGGACAACTAGCTTCCAATGAGCAGTTCTTC
CASSGQLASNEQFF
>TRBV5-4|TRBJ2-2|NA|TRBD1
TGTGCCAGCAGCACCCGGGACAGGGAGAACACCGGGGAGCTGTTTTTT
CASSTRDRENTGELFF
>TRBV7-8|TRBJ1-2|NA|TRBD1
TGTGCCAGCAGCGCTGGGGGGGGACAGGGAAGCTATGGCTACACCTTC
CASSAGGGQGSYGYTF
>TRBV9|TRBJ1-3|NA|TRBD1
TGTGCCAGCAGCGAACAGGGGACGGTCTCTGGAAACACCATATATTTT
CASSEQGTVSGNTIYF
>TRBV9|TRBJ2-3|few|NA
TGTGCCAGCAGCGGGCCGGGACCCGGGGATTTT
CASSGPGPGDF
>TRBV5-4|TRBJ2-6|NA|TRBD1
TGTGCCAGCAGCGGGGGACAGGGGAAGTATTCTGGGGCCAACGTCCTGACTTTC
CASSGGQGKYSGANVLTF
>TRBV19|TRBJ1-5|NA|NA
TGTGCCAGTAGTATTTCGGGTCCGGACCAGCCCCAGCATTTT
CASSISGPDQPQHF
>TRBV7-2|TRBJ1-5|NA|NA
TGTGCCAGCAGCTTAGGCAGGGGCAATCAGCCCCAGCATTTT
CASSLGRGNQPQHF
>TRBV7-3|TRBJ2-1|NA|TRBD2
TGTGCCAGCAGCTTAAATGGGGGACTAGCGGGAAACAATGAGCAGTTCTTC
CASSLNGGLAGNNEQFF
>TRBV6-5|TRBJ1-4|NA|NA
TGTGCCAGCAGGGAGGGTTGGGAGGCGAGAGAAAAACTGTTTTTT
CASREGWEAREKLFF
>TRBV19|TRBJ1-1|few|TRBD1
TGTGCCAGTAGTTCCCACAGGGGTTTCAACACTGAAGCTTTCTTT
CASSSHRGFNTEAFF
>TRBV6-4|TRBJ2-3|NA|NA
TGTGCCAGCAGTGGATCCCCCCTCAGCACAGATACGCAGTATTTT
CASSGSPLSTDTQYF
>TRBV7-8|TRBJ2-7|NA|TRBD2
TGTGCCAGCAGCTCCCCGGGTAGCGGGGGTACCTACGAGCAGTACTTC
CASSSPGSGGTYEQYF
>TRBV11-2|TRBJ2-5|NA|TRBD1
TGTGCCAGCAGACCTACAGGGGCTCAAGAGACCCAGTACTTC
CASRPTGAQETQYF
>TRBV4-2|TRBJ2-6|once|NA
TGTGCCAGCAGCCAACCATGCCAGGGGCACATTTCTGGGGCCAACGTCCTGACTTTC
CASSQPCQGHISGANVLTF
>TRBV14|TRBJ2-2|once|TRBD2
TGTGCCAGCAGCCAATTGGCGGGGGGAAGCACCGGGGAGCTGTTTTTT
CASSQLAGGSTGELFF
>TRBV7-8|TRBJ2-1|NA|NA
TGTGCCAGCAGCTTCAGGGAGACCCCACGGGGATACAATGAGCAGTTCTTC
CASSFRETPRGYNEQFF
>TRBV27|TRBJ2-7|once|NA
TGTGCCAGCAGTCAGCGACAGCCCTACGAGCAGTACTTC
CASSQRQPYEQYF